This T cell receptor beta chain emerged from a study of shared clonotypes between healthy human individuals. Whole-study context: Used for every donor were three CD4 naive, three CD4 memory, two CD8 naive and one CD8 memory plate. Study-wide results and caveats: Across a handful of donors, naive CD4 shared roughly 5.1%, naive CD8 more than 3%, memory CD4 2.3%, memory CD8 0.4% to 0.5%. Large sequencing depth failed to make sorted-subset sequencing complete, rarefaction showed.

Each PCR replicate from the sorted subsets contained 150 to 250 ng DNA, which is around 30,000 T cell genomes. TCRdb's copy holds only in-frame clones and misses some; the assay was immunoSEQ multiplex PCR. The data show more than 600,000 clones, roughly nine tenths seen once. Naive CD8 populations comprised CD45RO-negative cells positively selected for CCR7, excluding terminally differentiated effector memory CD45RA+ cells. This CDR3 region has 10 residues. With 7 bases removed from V and 5 bases from J, the gap between germline ends came to 6 bases. Germline V lookup: CDR1 SQVTM, CDR2 ANQGSEA. About this clone: The antigen is undetermined.

Material for sequencing was naive CD8+ T cells sorted from blood. V usage is TRBV29-1 and J usage is TRBJ2-1; D gene ambiguous. The receptor comes from a man under 40 in good health. CDR3 DNA: TGCAGCGCTGACGACAATGAGCAGTTCTTC. Translating gives CSADDNEQFF.